This TCR beta chain appears in the sequencing data of a study of T-cell memory formation after mild COVID-19. The germline CDR1 and CDR2 sequences are SGHRS and YFSETQ. V lost 2 bases and J lost 0, with 11 bases in between. The CDR3 runs 16 residues. Each CDR3 protein is one row after TCRdb ran MiXCR on the 5' RACE reads. In the table there are about 400,000 distinct CDR3 sequences, 13% to 15% of which are singletons. This clonotype was observed at least ten times. The material sequenced was PBMCs or a T cell subset sorted from them (not recorded which). The clonotype comes from a man aged 18 to 35 who had mild COVID-19 (a few samples of this study predate the infection). Cell type and time point are not known. The rearrangement links TRBV5-1 to TRBJ2-2; unclear D gene. CDR3 sequence (DNA): TGCGCCAGCAGCTTAGGAAGACTTACGAACACCGGGGAGCTGTTTTTT. It specifies CASSLGRLTNTGELFF.